The 19 T cell receptor beta chains presented below share a single source sample, sequenced in a study of cytomegalovirus exposure and HLA in healthy donors. With 60 Vbeta and 13 Jbeta primers, the PCR was carried out. Produced via immunoSEQ multiplex PCR; TCRdb's table is partial and in-frame only. Here the sample spans roughly 120,000 clones, under 85% being singletons. The sequenced material came from PBMCs. The origin of the receptors is a man aged 18-30 years in good health and CMV-seropositive.

This clone showed up just once. J is TRBJ2-1 and V is TRBV30; 9 positions agree with TRBD1. Unmatched junction bases numbered 12, after V lost 7 bases and J lost 8 bases. The CDR3 is 14 amino acids. CDR1 and CDR2 from the germline V gene are GTSNPN and SVGIG (reference sequence). The CDR3 DNA is TGTGCCTTCTACGTAGGGACAGGGATACATGAGCAGTTCTTC. Translated, it gives CAFYVGTGIHEQFF.

This rearrangement joins TRBV28 to TRBJ2-7; 11 bases line up with TRBD1. Trimming removed 4 bases from V and 4 bases from J; junction bases left unmatched: 6. Germline CDR1 reads MDHEN; CDR2 reads SYDVKM. There are 15 residues in the CDR3. CDR3 residues: CASSSGQGARYEQYF. In nucleotides, the CDR3 is TGTGCCAGCAGTTCAGGACAGGGGGCGAGGTACGAGCAGTACTTC.

This clone was detected once. The chain couples TRBV9 to TRBJ1-4; unclear D gene. CDR1 is SGDLS, CDR2 YYNGEE, per germline. The CDR3 covers 15 residues. The V gene lost 0 bases and the J gene lost 5 bases, with 11 bases spanning the gap. CDR3 DNA sequence: TGTGCCAGCAGCGTAGAGGTTCGAGGAAATGAAAAACTGTTTTTT. Amino acids: CASSVEVRGNEKLFF.

In the case of this clone: At one end, the junction sequence differs from germline, possibly due to a read error. Distinct nucleotide sequences in the sample also encode this CDR3. This chain connects TRBV4-2 to TRBJ1-5; no firm D call. CDR1 and CDR2 from the germline V gene are LGHNA and YNFKEQ. The CDR3 loop spans 12 amino acids. The DNA for the CDR3 is TGTGCCAGCAGCCAAGAGGGCAAGCCCCAGCATTTC. This codes for CASSQEGKPQHF.

Relative to its sample, this clone is medium-sized. This sequence joins TRBV7-9 and TRBJ1-2, with a tentative D call TRBD1 (6 bases). Germline V lookup: CDR1 SEHNR, CDR2 FQNEAQ (reference sequence). The length of the CDR3 is 16 residues. Trimming removed 5 bases at V and 4 bases at J, with 20 bases between. The DNA of the CDR3 is TGTGCCAGCAGCCCGACCGACGGACAGAAACGCTATGGCTACACCTTC. Translation: CASSPTDGQKRYGYTF. The variable domain in full, with the rest retrieved from reference TRBV7-9 and TRBJ1-2, is DTGVSQNPRHKITKRGQNVTFRCDPISEHNRLYWYRQTLGQGPEFLTYFQNEAQLEKSRLLSDRFSAERPKGSFSTLEIQRTEQGDSAMYLCASSPTDGQKRYGYTFGSGTRLTVV.

The chain recombines TRBV27 with TRBJ2-1; 13 bases are a match to TRBD2. This CDR3 spans 15 amino acids. J lost 5 bases, V lost 6 bases, and 4 bases had no gene match. Germline V CDR1 and CDR2: MNHEY, SMNVEV (reference sequence). CDR3 sequence: CASRPLAGGNNEQFF. The CDR3 nucleotides are TGTGCCAGCAGGCCACTAGCGGGGGGGAACAATGAGCAGTTCTTC.

The chain joins TRBV5-4 to TRBJ1-6, with D possibly being TRBD1 (6 bases). The CDR3 is made up of 13 amino acids. Trimming removed 2 bases from V and 9 bases from J, with 9 bases in between. Germline V gene sequence: CDR1 SGHNT, CDR2 YYREEE (reference sequence). CDR3 in amino acids: CASSLQGGSPLHF. CDR3 sequence (DNA): TGTGCCAGCAGCTTACAAGGGGGTTCACCCCTCCACTTT.

The chain carries TRBV5-6 and TRBJ1-2, with TRBD1 identical over 8 bases. The length of the CDR3 is 16 residues. V gave up 4 bases and J gave up 3 bases; unmatched junction bases: 11. Germline values: CDR1 SGHDT, CDR2 YYEEEE. The CDR3: CASSLSDRDFDYGYTF. The CDR3 DNA reads TGTGCCAGCAGCCTCTCGGACAGGGACTTTGACTATGGCTACACCTTC.

On this clone: One end of the junction fails to match germline, which may point to a read error. The V and J genes are TRBV6-1 and TRBJ2-4, with 8 bases aligning to TRBD2. The germline gives CDR1 MNHNS, CDR2 SASEGT. This CDR3 spans 17 amino acids. The CDR3: CASSGSGGLLAKNSQYF. CDR3 DNA: TGTGCCAGCAGTGGCAGCGGGGGATTGCTAGCCAAAAACAGTCAGTACTTC.

The CDR3 DNA reads as TGTGCCAGCAGTGCGGGACTAGCGGGGGGGCCGGGACGAGATACGCAGTATTTT. It specifies CASSAGLAGGPGRDTQYF. The rearrangement joins TRBV27 to TRBJ2-3, with 16 positions matching TRBD2. The ends lost 5 bases at V and 5 bases at J; junction bases unmatched: 10. Germline V gives CDR1 MNHEY, CDR2 SMNVEV (reference sequence). CDR3 size: 18 residues.

DNA for the CDR3: TGTGCCTGGACGAGCTCCTATAATTCACCCCTCCACTTT. Amino acids: CAWTSSYNSPLHF. The V call is TRBV30, the J call TRBJ1-6, with D unresolved. This CDR3 comprises 13 residues. V was trimmed by 4 bases and J by 0 bases, leaving 4 bases between them. Germline CDR1 and CDR2: GTSNPN and SVGIG (reference sequence).

The chain has TRBV5-1 and TRBJ2-7; D is perhaps TRBD2 (7 bases). The V gene's germline CDR1 is SGHRS and CDR2 YFSETQ. The CDR3 runs 15 residues. V gave up 0 bases and J gave up 4 bases, with 14 bases separating them. The CDR3 coding sequence is TGCGCCAGCAGCTTGGGCGGGGGCCGTCTGTACGAGCAGTACTTC. Protein product: CASSLGGGRLYEQYF.

The chain couples TRBV10-3 to TRBJ2-7; possible D gene TRBD2, 5 bases. This CDR3 spans 15 amino acids. The V end lost 10 bases, the J end lost 3 bases, and 22 bases lay between the germline ends. Germline CDR1 is ENHRY and CDR2 is SYGVKD. The CDR3 region has the DNA TGTGCCACCGGATTCTCCGGGAACAAGCGCTACGAGCAGTACTTC. This codes for CATGFSGNKRYEQYF.

V and J are TRBV30 and TRBJ2-1, with TRBD1 as a possible D gene (5 bases). The CDR3 length is 16 residues. Germline V lookup: CDR1 GTSNPN, CDR2 SVGIG (reference sequence). Trimming stripped 4 bases from V and 5 bases from J, with 21 bases between. CDR3 DNA: TGTGCCTGGAACCGGGTCTCAGGGTTTTATAACAATGAGCAGTTCTTC. Protein: CAWNRVSGFYNNEQFF.

The gene calls are TRBV6-4 and TRBJ2-1; 10 bases match TRBD1. Losses at the gene ends were 0 bases for V and 6 bases for J; bases not matched to a gene: 2. Germline CDR1 is MRHNA and CDR2 is SNTAGT. CDR3 size: 15 residues. DNA of the CDR3: TGTGCCAGCAGTGACTCGGGACAGGGGATCAATGAGCAGTTCTTC. Protein product: CASSDSGQGINEQFF.

The CDR3 DNA reads as TGTGCCAGCAGCGTTGGAAGGACTAGCGGGGGACAAGAGACCCAGTACTTC. This codes for CASSVGRTSGGQETQYF. The rearrangement uses TRBV9 and TRBJ2-5; 13 bases match TRBD2. The CDR3 sequence is 17 residues long. With 2 bases clipped from V and 2 bases from J, the junction kept 6 bases outside the gene matches. Germline CDR1 is SGDLS and CDR2 is YYNGEE.

V usage is TRBV7-8 and J usage is TRBJ1-3; no clear D gene. Germline V gene lookup returns CDR1 SGHVS and CDR2 FQNEAQ. The CDR3 has 13 residues. Trimming stripped 4 bases from V and 1 base from J, with 5 bases between. CDR3 residues: CASSYRSGNTIYF. CDR3 nucleotides: TGTGCCAGCAGCTATAGATCTGGAAACACCATATATTTT.

The chain combines TRBV18 with TRBJ2-5, with 7 bases aligning to TRBD1. The V gene end was trimmed by 6 bases and the J gene end by 4 bases; junction bases not matched to a gene: 5. The CDR3 loop spans 13 amino acids. Germline CDR1 KGHSH, CDR2 LQKENI. The CDR3 DNA is TGTGCCAGCTCGCAGGGACAGCGAGAGACCCAGTACTTC. Its translation is CASSQGQRETQYF. The full variable domain, rest sourced from reference TRBV18 and TRBJ2-5, is NAGVMQNPRHLVRRRGQEARLRCSPMKGHSHVYWYRQLPEEGLKFMVYLQKENIIDESGMPKERFSAEFPKEGPSILRIQQVVRGDSAAYFCASSQGQRETQYFGPGTRLLVL.

V gene TRBV5-1 combines with J gene TRBJ2-7; D is perhaps TRBD2 (7 bases). The germline CDR1 and CDR2 sequences are SGHRS and YFSETQ. The CDR3 is 13 amino acids. V shed 5 bases and J shed 2 bases, with 11 bases lying between them. The CDR3 sequence is CASSRGAAYEQYF. DNA for the CDR3: TGCGCCAGCAGTCGGGGGGCTGCCTACGAGCAGTACTTC. The full variable domain, completed using reference TRBV5-1 and TRBJ2-7, is KAGVTQTPRYLIKTRGQQVTLSCSPISGHRSVSWYQQTPGQGLQFLFEYFSETQRNKGNFPGRFSGRQFSNSRSEMNVSTLELGDSALYLCASSRGAAYEQYFGPGTRLTVT.